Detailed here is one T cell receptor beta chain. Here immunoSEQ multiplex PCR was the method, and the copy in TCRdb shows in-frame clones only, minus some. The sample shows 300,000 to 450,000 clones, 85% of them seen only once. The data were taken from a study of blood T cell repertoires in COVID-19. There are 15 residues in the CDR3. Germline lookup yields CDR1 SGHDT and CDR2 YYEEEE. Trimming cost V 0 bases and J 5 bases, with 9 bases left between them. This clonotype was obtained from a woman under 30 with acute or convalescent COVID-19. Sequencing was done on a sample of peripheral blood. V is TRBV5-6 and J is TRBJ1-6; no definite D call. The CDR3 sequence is CASSLGTGDNSPLHF. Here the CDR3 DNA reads TGTGCCAGCAGCTTGGGGACGGGAGATAATTCACCCCTCCACTTT.